The present T cell receptor (beta chain) was sequenced within a study of cytomegalovirus exposure and HLA in healthy donors. Primers included in the PCR were 60 Vbeta and 13 Jbeta primers. Method: immunoSEQ multiplex PCR; TCRdb's copy keeps in-frame clones and lacks some. The data contain about 130,000 clones, about 80% of them singletons. V lost 0 bases to trimming and J lost 2 bases, with 15 bases between them. The germline gives CDR1 SGHVS, CDR2 FQNEAQ. This CDR3 is 17 amino acids long. The V call is TRBV7-8, the J call TRBJ2-3, with D possibly matching TRBD1 (7 bases). This TCR was recovered from a human donor in good health. Sequenced sample: PBMCs. The CDR3: CASSLAVPGGLTDTQYF. The CDR3 coding sequence is TGTGCCAGCAGCTTAGCGGTGCCAGGGGGGCTCACAGATACGCAGTATTTT.